These T cell receptor beta chains were read from a single sample in a study of identical twins. TCRdb analysed the 5' RACE reads with MiXCR anew, one entry per CDR3 protein. The sample yields 650,000 to 800,000 distinct CDR3 sequences, 8.6% seen once. This same sample was also part of a study on yellow fever vaccine responses in identical twins.

Sequencing used PBMCs. These receptors were collected from a woman aged 18-29 years in good health. Both conserved end residues are part of each CDR3. D genes are given only for firm matches. Clone size is stated in some rows and not others, as once, few, many or a class when expanded.

j_gene,d_gene,v_gene,abundance,CDR3aa,CDR3nt
TRBJ2-3,TRBD2,TRBV7-9,few,CASSPTSGGFSDTQYF,TGTGCCAGCAGTCCGACTAGCGGGGGGTTCTCAGATACGCAGTATTTT
TRBJ1-2,TRBD1,TRBV20-1,-,CSAPDRVEGDTF,TGCAGTGCTCCGGACAGGGTAGAAGGAGACACCTTC
TRBJ2-7,TRBD2,TRBV20-1,few,CSARLAATYEQYF,TGCAGTGCTAGACTAGCGGCCACCTACGAGCAGTACTTC
TRBJ2-7,-,TRBV3-1,few,CASSHSSSSYEQYF,TGTGCCAGCTCACATTCATCCAGCTCCTACGAGCAGTACTTC
TRBJ2-7,-,TRBV4-3,many,CASSQVGGSEQYF,TGCGCCAGCAGCCAAGTTGGGGGTTCCGAGCAGTACTTC
TRBJ1-4,TRBD1,TRBV5-1,few,CASSTGQGKNEKLFF,TGCGCCAGCAGCACGGGACAGGGAAAGAATGAAAAACTGTTTTTT
TRBJ2-3,-,TRBV4-2,few,CASSQAANSGDTQYF,TGTGCCAGCAGCCAAGCGGCGAATTCTGGAGATACGCAGTATTTT
TRBJ2-3,-,TRBV10-3,many,CASRGAATDTQYF,TGTGCCTCCCGCGGGGCCGCCACAGATACGCAGTATTTT
TRBJ1-5,-,TRBV2,many,CASSEEGNQPQHF,TGTGCCAGCAGTGAGGAAGGCAATCAGCCCCAGCATTTT
TRBJ2-1,-,TRBV6-1,-,CASSADLSSYNEQFF,TGTGCCAGCAGTGCGGACTTAAGCTCCTACAATGAGCAGTTCTTC
TRBJ1-6,TRBD1,TRBV20-1,many,CSAREGTGVSPLHF,TGCAGTGCTAGGGAAGGGACAGGGGTGTCACCCCTCCACTTT
TRBJ2-5,-,TRBV6-1,few,CASSGGTGVETQYF,TGTGCCAGCAGTGGAGGAACAGGTGTAGAGACCCAGTACTTC
TRBJ2-7,TRBD1,TRBV27,many,CASSSGTGEQYF,TGTGCCAGCAGTTCCGGGACAGGCGAGCAGTACTTC
TRBJ2-7,-,TRBV20-1,-,CSATTRRVYEQYF,TGCAGTGCTACCACGAGGCGGGTCTACGAGCAGTACTTC
TRBJ2-7,TRBD1,TRBV3-1,many,CASSQVWTGGYEQYF,TGTGCCAGCAGCCAAGTCTGGACAGGGGGCTACGAGCAGTACTTC
TRBJ2-5,-,TRBV15,-,CATSAKETQYF,TGTGCCACCAGCGCGAAAGAGACCCAGTACTTC
TRBJ2-7,-,TRBV5-1,-,CASSGTRQDEQYF,TGCGCCAGCAGCGGGACCCGACAGGACGAGCAGTACTTC
TRBJ2-7,TRBD1,TRBV6-1,few,CAVTGTGGSEQYF,TGTGCCGTTACCGGGACAGGGGGCTCCGAGCAGTACTTC
TRBJ2-1,-,TRBV20-1,few,CSARPESSSYNEQFF,TGCAGTGCTAGACCAGAGTCCAGCTCCTACAATGAGCAGTTCTTC
TRBJ2-7,-,TRBV6-5,many,CASGGIEQYF,TGTGCCAGCGGAGGGATCGAGCAGTACTTC
TRBJ2-5,-,TRBV6-2/TRBV6-3,many,CASSYGQETQYF,TGTGCCAGCAGTTACGGCCAAGAGACCCAGTACTTC
TRBJ2-1,-,TRBV28,-,CAIQASYNEQFF,TGTGCCATACAGGCCTCCTACAATGAGCAGTTCTTC
TRBJ2-1,-,TRBV24-1,few,CATSDFSRGGNEQFF,TGTGCCACCAGTGATTTTTCCCGGGGCGGTAATGAGCAGTTCTTC
TRBJ2-7,TRBD2,TRBV7-2,few,CASSLGIGLAGGEQYF,TGTGCCAGCAGCTTGGGTATCGGACTAGCGGGAGGCGAGCAGTACTTC
TRBJ1-6,TRBD1,TRBV4-2,few,CASSRRKGADSPLHF,TGTGCCAGCAGCCGACGCAAGGGGGCGGATTCACCCCTCCACTTT
TRBJ2-1,-,TRBV7-3,-,CASSLTTVALNEQFF,TGTGCCAGCAGCTTAACGACGGTAGCGTTGAATGAGCAGTTCTTC
TRBJ1-1,-,TRBV6-5,-,CASSYSKGRGPAFF,TGTGCCAGCAGTTACTCGAAGGGCAGGGGTCCAGCTTTCTTT
TRBJ1-2,TRBD1,TRBV4-2,-,CASSPETGDYGYTF,TGTGCCAGCAGCCCAGAGACAGGGGACTATGGCTACACCTTC
TRBJ2-3,TRBD1,TRBV6-2/TRBV6-3,few,CASSSRDRVTDTQYF,TGTGCCAGCAGTTCCCGGGACAGGGTGACAGATACGCAGTATTTT
TRBJ2-1,-,TRBV28,few,CASSTEGGEQFF,TGTGCCAGCAGTACGGAGGGCGGTGAGCAGTTCTTC
TRBJ2-1,-,TRBV9,few,CASSGLRREQFF,TGTGCCAGCAGCGGCCTCAGGCGGGAGCAGTTCTTC
TRBJ2-2,-,TRBV7-9,few,CASSLPISTGELFF,TGTGCCAGCAGCTTACCTATAAGCACCGGGGAGCTGTTTTTT
TRBJ2-6,TRBD1,TRBV11-1,few,CASSPPDRGDSGANVLTF,TGTGCCAGCAGCCCACCCGACAGGGGGGACTCTGGGGCCAACGTCCTGACTTTC
TRBJ2-5,TRBD2,TRBV6-1,-,CASSRAGGRETQYF,TGTGCCAGCAGCCGAGCGGGAGGCAGGGAGACCCAGTACTTC
TRBJ2-7,-,TRBV5-1,few,CASSLAFAKDYEQYF,TGCGCCAGCAGCTTGGCCTTTGCGAAGGACTACGAGCAGTACTTC
TRBJ2-4,TRBD1,TRBV12-3/TRBV12-4,-,CASSPPDRVRLKNIQYF,TGTGCCAGCAGTCCCCCCGACAGGGTCCGACTCAAAAACATTCAGTACTTC
TRBJ2-1,-,TRBV6-2/TRBV6-3,many,CASSYHHGSYNEQFF,TGTGCCAGCAGTTACCACCATGGCTCCTACAATGAGCAGTTCTTC
TRBJ2-3,TRBD2,TRBV20-1,-,CSAERGGTPDTQYF,TGCAGTGCTGAGCGGGGGGGCACGCCAGATACGCAGTATTTT
TRBJ2-1,TRBD2,TRBV4-3,many,CASSQDTSGYNEQFF,TGCGCCAGCAGCCAAGATACTAGCGGGTACAATGAGCAGTTCTTC
TRBJ2-3,TRBD1,TRBV30,-,CAWSAGQGSTDTQYF,TGTGCCTGGAGTGCCGGACAGGGGAGCACAGATACGCAGTATTTT
TRBJ2-4,-,TRBV6-2/TRBV6-3,-,CASAGTASTKNIQYF,TGTGCCAGCGCGGGGACCGCATCGACCAAAAACATTCAGTACTTC
TRBJ1-6,-,TRBV7-2,few,CASSLVQYNSPLHF,TGTGCCAGCAGCTTAGTGCAGTATAATTCACCCCTCCACTTT
TRBJ2-5,TRBD2,TRBV28,-,CASSFPSWGGQETQYF,TGTGCCAGCAGTTTCCCGAGCTGGGGGGGACAAGAGACCCAGTACTTC
TRBJ2-1,TRBD2,TRBV20-1,many,CSARTSGRLYNEQFF,TGCAGTGCCCGGACTAGCGGGAGGCTCTACAATGAGCAGTTCTTC
TRBJ2-3,TRBD2,TRBV4-2,many,CASSHLSLGGGPRTDTQYF,TGTGCCAGCAGTCACCTATCGCTCGGCGGGGGGCCTCGCACAGATACGCAGTATTTT
TRBJ2-5,-,TRBV6-5,many,CASSYSLSQETQYF,TGTGCCAGCAGTTACTCGTTAAGCCAAGAGACCCAGTACTTC
TRBJ1-1,TRBD1,TRBV4-1,-,CASSQDLGQGLRGTEAFF,TGCGCCAGCAGCCAAGATCTAGGACAGGGGCTTAGGGGCACTGAAGCTTTCTTT
TRBJ1-5,-,TRBV5-5,many,CASSSGQLSDQPQHF,TGTGCCAGCAGCTCCGGACAGTTATCTGATCAGCCCCAGCATTTT